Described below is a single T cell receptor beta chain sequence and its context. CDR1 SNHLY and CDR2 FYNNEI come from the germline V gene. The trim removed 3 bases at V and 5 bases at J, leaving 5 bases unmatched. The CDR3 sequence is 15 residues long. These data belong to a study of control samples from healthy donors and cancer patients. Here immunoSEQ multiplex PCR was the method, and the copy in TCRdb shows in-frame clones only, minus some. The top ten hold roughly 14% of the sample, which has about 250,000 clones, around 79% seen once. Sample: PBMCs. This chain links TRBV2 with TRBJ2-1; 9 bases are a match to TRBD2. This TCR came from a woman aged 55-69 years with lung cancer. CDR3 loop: CASSEGLAGNNEQFF. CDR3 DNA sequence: TGTGCCAGCAGTGAGGGCCTAGCGGGGAACAATGAGCAGTTCTTC.